This TCR beta chain came from a study of blood T cells in healthy people across ages. V was shortened by 8 bases and J by 0 bases, with 19 bases between the two germline ends. CDR3 size: 16 residues. The germline V gene has CDR1 ENHRY and CDR2 SYGVKD. A J-beta primer mix and a sample-barcoded 5' primer were used in a second PCR of about 6 to 12 cycles. TCRdb independently ran MiXCR on the 5' RACE reads; one entry per CDR3 protein. This sample has over 700,000 distinct CDR3 sequences, with roughly 25% found just once. The sample also formed part of further work on T cells of mothers and their children.

Source material: blood. The clonotype originates from a boy younger than 18 in good health. This rearrangement joins TRBV10-3 to TRBJ1-2; no clear D gene. In DNA, the CDR3 is TGTGCCATCGCCCCTGAGTGGGCCAGCCCTAACTATGGCTACACCTTC. This sequence encodes CAIAPEWASPNYGYTF.